Below are 25 T cell receptor beta chains sequenced from a single sample in a study of T cell responses to AZD1222 COVID-19 vaccine. Method: immunoSEQ multiplex PCR; TCRdb's copy keeps in-frame clones and lacks some. The data show about 150,000 clones, about 90% seen once. The sequenced sample was peripheral blood, obtained 28 days after the second AZD1222 dose. The receptors were sampled from an adult who received the AZD1222 COVID-19 vaccine.

The rearrangement uses TRBV6-1 and TRBJ1-5; unclear D gene. CDR1 MNHNS and CDR2 SASEGT come from the germline V gene. This CDR3 spans 14 amino acids. Trimming left V 3 bases short and J 6 bases short, with 12 bases between. CDR3 amino acids: CASSDARVGQPQHF. The DNA of the CDR3 is TGTGCCAGCAGTGACGCAAGGGTTGGTCAGCCCCAGCATTTT.

The gene calls are TRBV24-1 and TRBJ2-5, with a possible D match to TRBD2 (6 bases). The CDR3 has 15 residues. Germline CDR1 and CDR2: KGHDR and SFDVKD. V was shortened by 3 bases and J by 1 base, with 11 bases between the two germline ends. In DNA form, the CDR3 reads TGTGCCACCAGTGATAGGAGGGGTGCCCAAGAGACCCAGTACTTC. Translating it yields CATSDRRGAQETQYF.

CDR3 loop: CASSSPRLSTGELFF. The CDR3 region has the DNA TGTGCCAGCAGCTCCCCCCGACTGAGCACCGGGGAGCTGTTTTTT. This chain uses TRBV7-9 with TRBJ2-2; D gene uncertain. V lost 4 bases, J lost 4 bases, and 13 bases lay in between. Germline V gene sequence: CDR1 SEHNR, CDR2 FQNEAQ (reference sequence). The CDR3 consists of 15 residues.

CDR3 residues: CASSQVQLSKETQYF. The CDR3 bases are TGTGCCAGCAGCCAAGTCCAGCTGAGTAAAGAGACCCAGTACTTC. The chain is built from TRBV3-1 (or the pseudogene TRBV3-2) and TRBJ2-5; D uncertain. The ends were cut back, 1 base at V and 3 bases at J, with 12 bases in the middle. There are 15 residues in the CDR3. The germline V gene has CDR1 LGHDT and CDR2 YNNKEL (reference sequence).

V is TRBV19 and J is TRBJ1-1, with a tentative D call TRBD1 (5 bases). The CDR3 totals 14 residues. V was shortened by 1 base and J by 4 bases, with 10 bases between the two germline ends. Germline lookup yields CDR1 LNHDA and CDR2 SQIVND (reference sequence). CDR3 nucleotide sequence: TGTGCCAGTAGTATAGGGGGCAGGGCCACTGAAGCTTTCTTT. Translation gives CASSIGGRATEAFF. Complete variable domain (other parts from reference TRBV19 and TRBJ1-1): DGGITQSPKYLFRKEGQNVTLSCEQNLNHDAMYWYRQDPGQGLRLIYYSQIVNDFQKGDIAEGYSVSREKKESFPLTVTSAQKNPTAFYLCASSIGGRATEAFFGQGTRLTVV.

V gene TRBV18 combines with J gene TRBJ1-4; 8 nucleotides line up with TRBD1. Germline-derived CDR1 and CDR2 are KGHSH and LQKENI. V was pared by 3 bases and J by 12 bases, with 9 bases of the junction left unmatched. The CDR3 extends over 14 amino acids. The CDR3 reads CASSPTGDTRELFF. In DNA, the CDR3 is TGTGCCAGCTCACCGACAGGGGATACCAGGGAACTGTTTTTT. Full variable domain (outside the CDR3, taken from reference TRBV18 and TRBJ1-4): NAGVMQNPRHLVRRRGQEARLRCSPMKGHSHVYWYRQLPEEGLKFMVYLQKENIIDESGMPKERFSAEFPKEGPSILRIQQVVRGDSAAYFCASSPTGDTRELFFGSGTQLSVL.

The chain couples TRBV12-5 to TRBJ2-3; 8 nucleotides agree with TRBD1. The CDR3 runs 17 residues. Germline values: CDR1 LGHNT, CDR2 FRNRAP. J gave up 1 base and V 5 bases, and 11 bases lay outside the gene matches. The DNA of the CDR3 is TGTGCTAGTGGTCACAATGCCGGGACAGGAGGCACAGATACGCAGTATTTT. Its protein is CASGHNAGTGGTDTQYF.

The J gene is TRBJ1-5, the V gene TRBV7-2; D might be TRBD1 (6 bases). Germline CDR1 is SGHTA and CDR2 is FQGNSA. This CDR3 has 15 amino acids. V was clipped by 5 bases and J by 7 bases, with 18 bases between them. The CDR3 protein is CASSPQRGSDQPQHF. In nucleotides, the CDR3 is TGTGCCAGCAGCCCACAGAGGGGGTCGGACCAGCCCCAGCATTTT.

The chain combines TRBV19 with TRBJ2-1; 9 bases align to TRBD2. V was pared by 6 bases and J by 8 bases, with 14 bases of the junction left unmatched. Germline lookup yields CDR1 LNHDA and CDR2 SQIVND (reference sequence). The CDR3 length is 16 residues. CDR3 DNA: TGTGCCAGTAGGCCCCCTGGGACTAGCCCCTTGGATGAGCAGTTCTTC. Protein: CASRPPGTSPLDEQFF.

The chain combines TRBV5-1 with TRBJ2-7; TRBD1 might be the D (6 bases). From germline, CDR1 is SGHRS and CDR2 YFSETQ. V was pared by 4 bases and J by 1 base, with 15 bases between. The CDR3 totals 15 residues. The CDR3, as DNA: TGCGCCAGCAGCCCGTCCCAGGGGATTTCCTACGAGCAGTACTTC. This codes for CASSPSQGISYEQYF.

The chain carries TRBV5-1 and TRBJ1-2; weak D call: TRBD1 (5 bases). Germline V gene sequence: CDR1 SGHRS, CDR2 YFSETQ. V lost 7 bases and J lost 1, with 14 bases in between. The CDR3 extends over 14 amino acids. This CDR3 is CASGAGEDNYGYTF. Written as DNA, the CDR3 is TGCGCCAGCGGGGCCGGGGAAGATAACTATGGCTACACCTTC.

The V gene is TRBV3-1 (or the pseudogene TRBV3-2), the J gene TRBJ1-1, with D possibly being TRBD1 (5 bases). Germline V lookup: CDR1 LGHDT, CDR2 YNNKEL (reference sequence). Deletions cut 3 bases from V and 2 bases from J, with 16 bases between. This CDR3 has 16 amino acids. CDR3 residues: CASSQLAGSGNTEAFF. Written as DNA, the CDR3 is TGTGCCAGCAGCCAGTTGGCAGGGTCTGGAAACACTGAAGCTTTCTTT.

The chain joins TRBV12-5 to TRBJ1-5; TRBD1 matches 7 bases. From germline, CDR1 is LGHNT and CDR2 FRNRAP. This CDR3 has 13 residues. J lost 2 bases, V lost 10 bases, and 5 bases had no gene match. CDR3: CATRQGGNQPQHF. CDR3 bases: TGTGCTACCCGACAGGGTGGCAATCAGCCCCAGCATTTT.

V usage is TRBV15 and J usage is TRBJ2-3, with D tentatively TRBD2 (6 bases). Germline values: CDR1 LNHNV, CDR2 YYDKDF (reference sequence). This CDR3 is built from 14 residues. Deletions cut 1 base from V and 4 bases from J, with 9 bases between. The CDR3 here is CATSRGGEADTQYF. The DNA for the CDR3 is TGTGCCACCAGCAGAGGCGGGGAAGCAGATACGCAGTATTTT.

The CDR3 DNA reads TGTGCCATCAGTGAGTCACGGGGGGCGGTTAATGAAAAACTGTTTTTT. It yields the protein CAISESRGAVNEKLFF. The chain links TRBV10-3 to TRBJ1-4; a weak D match, TRBD1 (6 bases). This CDR3 has 16 residues. Trimming pared 0 bases from V and 4 bases from J, leaving 12 bases between. The germline CDR1 and CDR2 sequences are ENHRY and SYGVKD.

This sequence joins TRBV29-1 and TRBJ1-1; no clear D gene. This CDR3 comprises 13 residues. V was pared by 6 bases and J by 5 bases, with 16 bases between. Looked up from germline, CDR1 is SQVTM and CDR2 is ANQGSEA. The CDR3 is CSVVRQARTEAFF. The DNA of the CDR3 is TGCAGCGTCGTTCGTCAGGCAAGGACTGAAGCTTTCTTT.

V gene TRBV12-5 combines with J gene TRBJ1-4; D is undetermined. Germline V CDR1 and CDR2: LGHNT, FRNRAP. Trimming took 3 bases from V and 7 from J, leaving 18 bases between them. The CDR3 loop spans 16 amino acids. The DNA for the CDR3 is TGTGCTAGTGGTTTTCTTATTGTGGGAGGGAGTGAAAAACTGTTTTTT. Protein product: CASGFLIVGGSEKLFF.

CDR3 protein: CASSVGTGGEEGGYTF. The CDR3 DNA is TGTGCCAGCAGTGTGGGGACAGGAGGTGAGGAAGGAGGCTACACCTTC. This chain connects TRBV2 to TRBJ1-2; 8 bases are shared with TRBD1. The ends lost 4 bases at V and 8 bases at J; junction bases unmatched: 15. The length of the CDR3 is 16 residues. Germline-derived CDR1 and CDR2 are SNHLY and FYNNEI.

The chain uses TRBV18 and TRBJ1-5, with D hard to call. The CDR3 length is 16 residues. Per the germline V gene, CDR1 is KGHSH and CDR2 is LQKENI. Trimming left V 1 base short and J 0 bases short, with 10 bases between. The CDR3 coding sequence is TGTGCCAGCTCACCACTGGGCGCAAATAGCAATCAGCCCCAGCATTTT. Its protein product is CASSPLGANSNQPQHF.

The chain has TRBV10-3 and TRBJ2-3; 13 bases line up with TRBD2. The CDR3 has 18 residues. After removal of 2 bases from V and 4 bases from J, the junction contained 9 bases not matched to a gene. Germline V gene data show CDR1 as ENHRY and CDR2 as SYGVKD. This CDR3 reads CAISEPNRLAGGPDTQYF. As DNA, the CDR3 is TGTGCCATCAGTGAGCCCAATCGACTAGCGGGGGGACCAGATACGCAGTATTTT.

The genes are TRBV12-5 and TRBJ1-5, with D unresolved. V lost 0 bases, J lost 7 bases, and 4 bases lay in between. Germline CDR1 reads LGHNT; CDR2 reads FRNRAP. This CDR3 comprises 12 residues. The CDR3: CASGLVSQPQHF. CDR3 coding DNA: TGTGCTAGTGGTTTGGTATCCCAGCCCCAGCATTTT.

J is TRBJ2-3 and V is TRBV20-1; the D is unclear. V was shortened by 6 bases and J by 6 bases, with 10 bases between the two germline ends. The CDR3 runs to 11 residues. Germline assignment: CDR1 DFQATT and CDR2 SNEGSKA (reference sequence). The CDR3 sequence: CSAARTDTQYF. CDR3 coding DNA: TGCAGTGCCGCCCGGACGGATACGCAGTATTTT.

This chain joins TRBV7-3 and TRBJ2-7, with D maybe TRBD2 (6 bases). Germline CDR1 SGHTA, CDR2 FQGTGA. This CDR3 contains 15 residues. The V end lost 2 bases, the J end lost 0 bases, and 11 bases lay between the germline ends. This CDR3 is CASSLWGGSSYEQYF. CDR3 DNA: TGTGCCAGCAGCTTATGGGGAGGTAGCTCCTACGAGCAGTACTTC.

This sequence joins TRBV10-3 and TRBJ1-2; D might be TRBD1 (6 bases). There are 13 residues in the CDR3. The V gene's germline CDR1 is ENHRY and CDR2 SYGVKD. Trimming removed 4 bases from V and 0 bases from J, with 6 bases in between. Written as DNA, the CDR3 is TGTGCCATCAGTGGGACAGCTAACTATGGCTACACCTTC. This encodes CAISGTANYGYTF.

The chain employs TRBV11-2 and TRBJ2-7; the D call may be TRBD1 or TRBD2 (7 bases each). Germline V gene sequence: CDR1 SGHAT, CDR2 FQNNGV. The CDR3 extends over 13 amino acids. Trimming took off 8 bases at V and 4 bases at J, with 15 bases between the two ends. The CDR3 DNA sequence: TGTGCCAGCCTTCAGGGGGGGATATACGAGCAGTACTTC. Protein product: CASLQGGIYEQYF.